This T cell receptor beta chain was obtained from a study of control samples from healthy donors and cancer patients. The CDR3 has 15 residues. Germline CDR1 reads DFQATT; CDR2 reads SNEGSKA (reference sequence). V was trimmed by 3 bases and J by 0 bases, leaving 12 bases between them. The assay was immunoSEQ multiplex PCR, and TCRdb's table has in-frame clones only and misses some. The table records 400,000 to 500,000 clones, over 75% of them present only once. This TCR derives from a man aged 40-55 years with head and neck cancer. The material sequenced was PBMCs. The chain couples TRBV20-1 to TRBJ2-1, with D perhaps matching TRBD2 (5 bases). For the CDR3, the DNA is TGCAGTGCTAGTGACGGGAAGAGCTCCTACAATGAGCAGTTCTTC. This codes for CSASDGKSSYNEQFF.